The entry that follows covers one T cell receptor (beta chain) sequence. The sample belongs to a study of blood T cell repertoires in COVID-19. The CDR3 extends over 15 amino acids. Per the germline V gene, CDR1 is SGHTA and CDR2 is FQGNSA. Between the trimmed V and J ends, which lost 5 bases and 3 bases, there was a span of 14 bases. Assay used: immunoSEQ multiplex PCR; TCRdb lists only in-frame clones, some missing. The table records some 200,000 clones, 65% to 85% of them present only once. This clonotype originated in a woman older than 75 with acute or convalescent COVID-19. The sample taken for sequencing was peripheral blood. The V gene is TRBV7-2, the J gene TRBJ1-5; possible D gene TRBD1, 5 bases. DNA for the CDR3: TGTGCCAGCAGCCCCCACCCCAGGGTCAATCAGCCCCAGCATTTT. This codes for CASSPHPRVNQPQHF.